This is a list of T cell receptor beta chains from one sample in a study of response to subunit inactivated influenza vaccine. TCRdb re-analysed the RT-PCR reads in MiXCR, keeping a single row per CDR3 protein. The sample yields 500,000 to 600,000 distinct CDR3 sequences, roughly 10% seen once. These same data were also listed under a study on T cells expressing NK-cell markers.

The starting material was PBMCs from blood, obtained on the day of vaccination. The receptor set was obtained from a middle-aged man who received an inactivated influenza vaccine. The conserved cysteine and the conserved F or W are not part of the CDR3 here. Fields, in order: V gene, CDR3 protein.

>TRBV6-1
ASSRTSGTSYNEQF
>TRBV7-8
ASSLEAGYDTQY
>TRBV6-5
ASSFQGSGQETQY
>TRBV4-3
ASRRTGGDGTDTQY
>TRBV9
ASSARTGRNTGELF
>TRBV4-2
ASSQDSSGRTGELF
>TRBV29-1
SATSDSYSGNTIY
>TRBV4-1
ASSQDGYRTAKNIQY
>TRBV7-9
ASSGPYYPTQETQY
>TRBV6-2/TRBV6-3
ASSARNPYNEQF